The TCR beta chain described here comes from a study of vaccination effects on CD4 cells after COVID-19. The germline gives CDR1 MDHEN, CDR2 SYDVKM. Trimming stripped 5 bases from V and 4 bases from J, with 12 bases between. The CDR3 has 14 amino acids. Study outcomes and limitations: Vaccine-induced clones in healthy vaccinees cross-reacted with common cold coronaviruses in only 1 of 255 cases. Sampling in the study covered few convalescent patients and included no early post-infection timepoints.

Regarding this clone: Its antigen remains unknown.

Sequencing was performed with immunoSEQ multiplex PCR; in TCRdb, only in-frame clones are kept and a portion is missing. The sample holds about 73,000 clones, under 85% seen once. Under the ViraFEST assay, PBMC were stimulated with viral peptide pools so that antigen-specific CD4+ T cells expanded. Sequencing was performed afterwards. The culture ran for approximately 10 days before CD4+ T cells were isolated. Vaccinated participants had no history of SARS-CoV-2 infection and tested negative for nucleocapsid antibodies. Half of the medium was exchanged for IL-2 medium on both days 3 and 7. This receptor was identified in a human donor who received a COVID-19 vaccine. The chain has TRBV28 and TRBJ1-3, with no clear D. Material: CD4+ T cells from PBMCs cultured with HCoV-NL63 spike peptides, obtained before COVID-19 vaccination. Written as DNA, the CDR3 is TGTGCCAGCAGTACTCCAAGTGGCGGAAACACCATATATTTT. Its translation is CASSTPSGGNTIYF.